This paragraph covers one TCR beta chain sequence. All enrollees were roughly 18 to 100 years old and from approximately 24 US areas. The study assigned cohorts using participant-reported clinical history. This specimen comes from a study of blood T cell repertoires in COVID-19. Study-wide background: Samples taken during acute and convalescent COVID-19 were collected in the United States, Italy and Spain. Nucleic acid was either cDNA or gDNA, and it came from T cells, B-cell-depleted T cells, or PBMCs.

The CDR3 consists of 14 residues. Germline V gives CDR1 SQVTM, CDR2 ANQGSEA. V was clipped by 6 bases and J by 0 bases; unmatched bases: 5. Clones were sequenced by immunoSEQ multiplex PCR, and TCRdb holds only the in-frame ones, with some missing. This sample carries 200,000 to 300,000 clones, around four fifths of them seen once, and the ten largest clones take around 3.5%. This TCR derives from a woman aged 40 to 55 who had been exposed to COVID-19. Input material: PBMCs or T cells enriched from blood (not recorded which). The J gene is TRBJ2-3, the V gene TRBV29-1; 8 positions agree with TRBD1. CDR3 protein: CSVVTGVSTDTQYF. Here the CDR3 DNA reads TGCAGCGTGGTGACAGGGGTTAGCACAGATACGCAGTATTTT.